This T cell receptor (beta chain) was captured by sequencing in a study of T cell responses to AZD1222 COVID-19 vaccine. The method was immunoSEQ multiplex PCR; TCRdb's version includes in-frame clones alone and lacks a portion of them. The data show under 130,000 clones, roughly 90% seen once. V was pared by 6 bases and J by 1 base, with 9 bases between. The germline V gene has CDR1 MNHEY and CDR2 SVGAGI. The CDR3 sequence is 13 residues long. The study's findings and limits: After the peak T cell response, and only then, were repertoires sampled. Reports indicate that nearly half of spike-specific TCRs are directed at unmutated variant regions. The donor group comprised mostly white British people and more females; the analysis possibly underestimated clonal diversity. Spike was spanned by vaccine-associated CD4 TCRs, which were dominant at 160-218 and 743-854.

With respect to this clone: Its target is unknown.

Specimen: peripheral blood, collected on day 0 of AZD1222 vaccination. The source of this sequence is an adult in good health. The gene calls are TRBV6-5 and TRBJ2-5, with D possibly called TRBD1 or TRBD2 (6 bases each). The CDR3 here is CASRRGVQETQYF. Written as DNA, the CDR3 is TGTGCCAGCAGAAGGGGGGTCCAAGAGACCCAGTACTTC.